Included here is one T cell receptor beta chain sequence, with context. The data stem from a study of blood T cell repertoires in COVID-19. Turning to the study itself: Acute and convalescent COVID-19 samples came from the United States, Italy and Spain. The analysed material was cDNA or gDNA that came from T cells, B-cell-depleted T cells, or PBMCs.

Study processing details: From reference gene primer amplification, estimates of nucleated cell counts were derived. TCRdb's copy holds only in-frame clones and misses some; the assay was immunoSEQ multiplex PCR. D and trimming were read from the DNA, whereas the V and J calls and clone size are those reported in that table. This table has about 200,000 clones, about 85% appearing once. From germline, CDR1 is LGHNA and CDR2 YSLEER. CDR3 length: 13 residues. The V end was cut by 8 bases, the J end by 3 bases, with 13 bases between. The chain recombines TRBV4-3 with TRBJ1-2; TRBD1 might be the D (6 bases). This TCR was recovered from a woman older than 75 with acute or convalescent COVID-19. Sequenced: peripheral blood. The CDR3 DNA follows: TGCGCCAGCCGGGGGGCGAGGGACTATGGCTACACCTTC. This codes for CASRGARDYGYTF.